One and the same sample provided the 15 T cell receptor beta chains below, sequenced in a study of blood T cells in healthy people across ages (dated by TCRdb to between 2014 and 2017). The protocol used for the library was 5' RACE. The data were produced on an Illumina HiSeq 2500. A second 7 to 11 cycle PCR used a sample-barcoded 5' primer and a J-beta primer mix. TCRdb ran its own pipeline on the public reads, namely fastp trimming at Q25 and MiXCR clone calling, and kept in-frame beta chains. Entries that share a CDR3 protein sequence are merged under the most common genes and DNA. The sample profile shows about 760,000 distinct CDR3 sequences; roughly 25% of them were found once. The leading ten clones occupy roughly a tenth of the sample. The sample was also linked to a second study, of T cells of mothers and their children.

Sequencing was done on a sample of blood. The origin of the receptors is a boy younger than 18 in good health.

CDR3 amino acids: CSAPSGGGTDTQYF. CDR3 coding DNA: TGCAGTGCTCCTAGCGGGGGGGGCACAGATACGCAGTATTTT. V usage is TRBV20-1 and J usage is TRBJ2-3; TRBD2 matches at 12 bases. This CDR3 spans 14 amino acids. Germline lookup yields CDR1 DFQATT and CDR2 SNEGSKA (reference sequence). V was pared by 5 bases and J by 1 base, with 1 base of the junction left unmatched.

This clonotype was counted between two and nine times. The chain carries TRBV24-1 and TRBJ2-1; 10 bases match TRBD2. Trimming at V came to 4 bases and at J to 8 bases, leaving 10 bases not matched to a gene. This CDR3 is 16 amino acids long. Per germline, CDR1 KGHDR and CDR2 SFDVKD. The CDR3 loop reads CATSDPLAGVLDEQFF. The CDR3 nucleotides read TGTGCCACCAGTGACCCCCTAGCGGGAGTTTTGGATGAGCAGTTCTTC.

The genes are TRBV12-3 or TRBV12-4 and TRBJ2-7, with D possibly being TRBD2 (5 bases). The germline V and J ends were trimmed by 3 bases and 4 bases, with 10 bases remaining between them. The CDR3 totals 13 residues. The CDR3 sequence: CASSFRGYYEQYF. The CDR3 coding sequence is TGTGCCAGCAGTTTTAGAGGGTATTACGAGCAGTACTTC.

On this clonotype itself: Being one base from a much bigger clone, this may be a read error. The chain uses TRBV11-2 and TRBJ2-1; TRBD1 agrees at 7 bases. There are 13 residues in the CDR3. The germline CDR1 and CDR2 sequences are SGHAT and FQNNGV. After removal of 6 bases from V and 3 bases from J, the junction contained 2 bases not matched to a gene. The CDR3 reads CASRQGSYNEQFF. CDR3 bases: TGTGCCAGCAGACAGGGGAGCTACAATGAGCAGTTCTTC. Drawing the rest from reference TRBV11-2 and TRBJ2-1, the complete variable domain is EAGVAQSPRYKIIEKRQSVAFWCNPISGHATLYWYQQILGQGPKLLIQFQNNGVVDDSQLPKDRFSAERLKGVDSTLKIQPAKLEDSAVYLCASRQGSYNEQFFGPGTRLTVL.

This clonotype was detected a few times. V usage is TRBV4-3 and J usage is TRBJ2-4; 7 nucleotides align to TRBD1. The J segment lost 0 bases and the V segment lost 1 base, leaving 12 bases of the junction unmatched. There are 19 residues in the CDR3. Germline V gene sequence: CDR1 LGHNA, CDR2 YSLEER. In DNA, the CDR3 is TGCGCCAGCAGCCAAGTGTTAGGGGGCGAAAAACTAGCCAAAAACATTCAGTACTTC. The encoded protein is CASSQVLGGEKLAKNIQYF.

This chain links TRBV9 with TRBJ2-4; D is ambiguous. There are 15 residues in the CDR3. Trimming removed 0 bases from V and 0 bases from J, with 7 bases in between. The V gene's germline CDR1 is SGDLS and CDR2 YYNGEE. CDR3 bases: TGTGCCAGCAGCGTAGGTTCCCTAGCCAAAAACATTCAGTACTTC. The encoded protein is CASSVGSLAKNIQYF.

The chain links TRBV12-3 or TRBV12-4 to TRBJ2-1; TRBD1 matches 8 bases. This CDR3 has 15 residues. J gave up 6 bases and V 6 bases, and 10 bases lay outside the gene matches. CDR3 residues: CASSQTGASINEQFF. The CDR3 coding sequence is TGTGCCAGCAGCCAGACAGGGGCGTCCATCAATGAGCAGTTCTTC.

This rearrangement joins TRBV28 to TRBJ2-7; the match to TRBD2 covers 7 bases. The V gene end was trimmed by 3 bases and the J gene end by 4 bases; junction bases not matched to a gene: 9. The germline V gene has CDR1 MDHEN and CDR2 SYDVKM. The CDR3 consists of 15 residues. CDR3 DNA sequence: TGTGCCAGCAGTTTTTCGGCTACGGGAGGATACGAGCAGTACTTC. Protein product: CASSFSATGGYEQYF.

The V call is TRBV29-1, the J call TRBJ1-1; TRBD1 matches at 11 bases. Germline-derived CDR1 and CDR2 are SQVTM and ANQGSEA. V shed 5 bases and J 3 bases; nucleotides not matched to a gene: 5. The CDR3 consists of 14 residues. CDR3 in DNA: TGCAGCGTTAAGGACAGGGGGCGATACACTGAAGCTTTCTTT. It encodes CSVKDRGRYTEAFF.

This rearrangement joins TRBV12-3 or TRBV12-4 to TRBJ2-2; 13 nucleotides agree with TRBD2. The V gene end was trimmed by 6 bases and the J gene end by 4 bases; junction bases not matched to a gene: 5. The CDR3 sequence is 16 residues long. Here the CDR3 DNA reads TGTGCCAGCAGCCCCGGGACTAGCGGGGTCACCGGGGAGCTGTTTTTT. Its translation: CASSPGTSGVTGELFF.

This chain connects TRBV5-1 to TRBJ2-7, with D possibly being TRBD2 (5 bases). There are 14 residues in the CDR3. The ends were cut back, 6 bases at V and 5 bases at J, with 18 bases in the middle. Looked up from germline, CDR1 is SGHRS and CDR2 is YFSETQ. The CDR3 is CASNQDFRGDEQYF. CDR3 DNA: TGCGCCAGCAACCAGGACTTCCGCGGCGACGAGCAGTACTTC.

This clonotype was seen only a few times. J is TRBJ2-4 and V is TRBV11-2; D is unclear. This CDR3 comprises 14 residues. Germline V gives CDR1 SGHAT, CDR2 FQNNGV. V gave up 3 bases and J gave up 1 base, with 7 bases separating them. The CDR3 coding sequence is TGTGCCAGCAGCTTCGCAAGTGCCAAAAACATTCAGTACTTC. Protein product: CASSFASAKNIQYF.

V usage is TRBV28 and J usage is TRBJ1-1; a weak D match, TRBD1 (6 bases). Germline V gives CDR1 MDHEN, CDR2 SYDVKM. V gave up 3 bases and J gave up 2 bases, with 10 bases separating them. This CDR3 region has 14 residues. CDR3: CASSFGGGNTEAFF. The CDR3 nucleotides are TGTGCCAGCAGTTTCGGAGGGGGAAACACTGAAGCTTTCTTT.

This clonotype was seen a single time. The rearrangement uses TRBV9 and TRBJ2-5, with a possible D match to TRBD1 (5 bases). The closer fit of TRBJ2-1 to the DNA end suggests the J call may be wrong. This CDR3 contains 15 residues. Germline CDR1 SGDLS, CDR2 YYNGEE. The CDR3 sequence is CASSARDLGGNEQFF. CDR3 nucleotide sequence: TGTGCCAGCAGCGCCAGGGATTTGGGTGGGAATGAGCAGTTCTTC.

This chain links TRBV4-3 with TRBJ2-5, with D perhaps being TRBD1 or TRBD2 (5 bases each). The J call may be in error: the DNA end matches TRBJ2-1 better. Germline lookup yields CDR1 LGHNA and CDR2 YSLEER. CDR3 length equals 13 residues. CDR3 protein: CASSQGGVDEQFF. DNA for the CDR3: TGCGCCAGCAGCCAAGGAGGGGTCGATGAGCAGTTCTTC.